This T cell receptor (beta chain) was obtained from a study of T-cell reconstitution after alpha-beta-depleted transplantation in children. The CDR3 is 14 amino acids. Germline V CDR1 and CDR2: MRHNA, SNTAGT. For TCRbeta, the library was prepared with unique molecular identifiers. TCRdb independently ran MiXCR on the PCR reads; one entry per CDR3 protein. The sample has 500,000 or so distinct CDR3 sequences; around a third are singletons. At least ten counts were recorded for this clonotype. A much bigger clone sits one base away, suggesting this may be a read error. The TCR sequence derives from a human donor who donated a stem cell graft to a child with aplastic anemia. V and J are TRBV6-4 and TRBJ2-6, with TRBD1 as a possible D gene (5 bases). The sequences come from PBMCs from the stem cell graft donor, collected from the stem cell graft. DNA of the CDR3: TGTGCCAGCAGTGACAACTCTGGGGCCAACGGCCTGACTTTC. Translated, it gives CASSDNSGANGLTF.